This TCR beta chain was found in a study of T-cell memory formation after mild COVID-19. At the level of the study: Each donor largely had its own TCR clusters.

This clonotype has only a few counts. No antigen is known for it. General study points: Largely, contracting CD4+ clones fell within CM and EM, and contracting CD8+ clones within EMRA. Specificity for SARS-CoV-2 was not confirmed among the second-wave clones peaking on day 37.

V lost 6 bases and J lost 2, with 17 bases in between. CDR3 length: 14 residues. Germline V gene sequence: CDR1 DFQATT, CDR2 SNEGSKA (reference sequence). Constant-segment primers were used for 5'RACE, and the resulting TCR alpha and TCR beta cDNA libraries carried sample barcodes and UMIs. TCRdb ran MiXCR on the 5' RACE reads and lists one entry per CDR3 protein. The data hold around 200,000 distinct CDR3 sequences, with 10% observed a single time. The chain couples TRBV20-1 to TRBJ2-7; no firm D call. Input material: PBMCs or a T cell subset sorted from them (not recorded which). The source of this sequence is a man between 18 and 29 years old who had mild COVID-19 (a few samples of this study predate the infection). Cell type and time point are not known. Here the CDR3 reads CSATTTTHPYEQYV. The CDR3 region has the DNA TGCAGTGCAACGACGACAACCCACCCCTACGAGCAGTACGTC.